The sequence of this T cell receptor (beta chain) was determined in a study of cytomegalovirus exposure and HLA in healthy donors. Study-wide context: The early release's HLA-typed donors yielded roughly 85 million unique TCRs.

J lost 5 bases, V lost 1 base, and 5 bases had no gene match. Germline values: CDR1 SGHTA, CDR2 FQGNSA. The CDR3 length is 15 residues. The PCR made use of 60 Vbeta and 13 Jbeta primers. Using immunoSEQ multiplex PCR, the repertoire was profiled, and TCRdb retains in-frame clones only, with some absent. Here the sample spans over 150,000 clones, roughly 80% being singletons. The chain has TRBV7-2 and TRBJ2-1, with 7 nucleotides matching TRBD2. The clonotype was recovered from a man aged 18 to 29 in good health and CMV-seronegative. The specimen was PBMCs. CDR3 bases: TGTGCCAGCAGCTTAGTCAGCGGGAACCACAATGAGCAGTTCTTC. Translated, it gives CASSLVSGNHNEQFF.